A selection of T cell receptor beta chains follows, all from one sample in a study of beta chain features in type 1 diabetes. Profiled with immunoSEQ multiplex PCR; TCRdb holds only in-frame clones, not every one. The data contain 300,000 to 450,000 clones, over 10% of them seen just once; the ten biggest clones take up more than 0.015%. The sample taken for sequencing was naive CD4+ T cells from blood. These receptors all come from a man younger than 35 in good health. CDR3s include the opening cysteine and the closing phenylalanine or tryptophan. A D gene is named only where the DNA matches it firmly. Not all rows give a size; the values are once, few, many and, for expanded clones, a class.

v_gene: TRBV29-1
abundance: few
j_gene: TRBJ1-1
d_gene: NA
CDR3aa: CSAHRVANTEAFF
CDR3nt: TGCAGCGCCCACAGGGTAGCGAACACTGAAGCTTTCTTT

v_gene: TRBV28
abundance: NA
j_gene: TRBJ1-2
d_gene: NA
CDR3aa: CASSLPTGVRGYTF
CDR3nt: TGTGCCAGCAGTTTACCGACGGGGGTTAGGGGCTACACCTTC

v_gene: TRBV18
abundance: NA
j_gene: TRBJ2-4
d_gene: TRBD2
CDR3aa: CASSEGLASNIQYF
CDR3nt: TGTGCCAGCTCCGAGGGACTAGCGTCCAACATTCAGTACTTC

v_gene: TRBV6-5
abundance: once
j_gene: TRBJ2-7
d_gene: TRBD1
CDR3aa: CASSYGTGGPYEQYF
CDR3nt: TGTGCCAGCAGTTACGGGACAGGGGGCCCTTACGAGCAGTACTTC

v_gene: TRBV10-3
abundance: few
j_gene: TRBJ2-3
d_gene: TRBD2
CDR3aa: CAISETSGRDDTQYF
CDR3nt: TGTGCCATCAGTGAGACTAGCGGGAGGGACGATACGCAGTATTTT

v_gene: TRBV28
abundance: few
j_gene: TRBJ1-5
d_gene: NA
CDR3aa: CASSSGFNQPQHF
CDR3nt: TGTGCCAGCAGCTCAGGTTTCAATCAGCCCCAGCATTTT

v_gene: TRBV18
abundance: few
j_gene: TRBJ1-1
d_gene: TRBD1
CDR3aa: CASSPAGGSNTEAFF
CDR3nt: TGTGCCAGCTCACCTGCAGGGGGCTCGAACACTGAAGCTTTCTTT

v_gene: TRBV10-3
abundance: NA
j_gene: TRBJ1-6
d_gene: NA
CDR3aa: CAISFGGNSPLHF
CDR3nt: TGTGCCATCAGCTTTGGGGGGAATTCACCCCTCCACTTT

v_gene: TRBV5-5
abundance: once
j_gene: TRBJ2-5
d_gene: TRBD2
CDR3aa: CASSSDLAGGLETQYF
CDR3nt: TGTGCCAGCAGCTCCGACCTAGCGGGGGGGCTGGAGACCCAGTACTTC

v_gene: TRBV4-1
abundance: few
j_gene: TRBJ1-2
d_gene: NA
CDR3aa: CASSQGRPTGHYGYTF
CDR3nt: TGCGCCAGCAGCCAAGGGAGGCCTACAGGGCACTATGGCTACACCTTC

v_gene: TRBV7-9
abundance: NA
j_gene: TRBJ2-5
d_gene: NA
CDR3aa: CASSLAGETQYF
CDR3nt: TGTGCCAGCAGCTTAGCCGGAGAGACCCAGTACTTC

v_gene: TRBV18
abundance: few
j_gene: TRBJ2-2
d_gene: NA
CDR3aa: CASSLTDYRNTGELFF
CDR3nt: TGTGCCAGCTCACTAACCGACTATCGGAACACCGGGGAGCTGTTTTTT

v_gene: TRBV13
abundance: NA
j_gene: TRBJ1-1
d_gene: NA
CDR3aa: CASSPFRGDTEAFF
CDR3nt: TGTGCCAGCAGCCCATTCAGGGGTGACACTGAAGCTTTCTTT

v_gene: TRBV6-5
abundance: few
j_gene: TRBJ2-7
d_gene: TRBD1
CDR3aa: CASSFGDRTTYEQYF
CDR3nt: TGTGCCAGCAGCTTTGGGGACAGGACCACCTACGAGCAGTACTTC

v_gene: TRBV7-3
abundance: few
j_gene: TRBJ2-7
d_gene: NA
CDR3aa: CASSSLGLTREQYF
CDR3nt: TGTGCCAGCAGCTCACTAGGGCTAACGCGCGAGCAGTACTTC

v_gene: TRBV29-1
abundance: NA
j_gene: TRBJ2-3
d_gene: TRBD1
CDR3aa: CSVETPGQGASDTQYF
CDR3nt: TGCAGCGTTGAAACACCGGGACAGGGGGCATCAGATACGCAGTATTTT

v_gene: TRBV7-9
abundance: few
j_gene: TRBJ2-5
d_gene: NA
CDR3aa: CASSLAGTGETQYF
CDR3nt: TGTGCCAGCAGCTTAGCGGGCACCGGAGAGACCCAGTACTTC

v_gene: TRBV9
abundance: NA
j_gene: TRBJ1-1
d_gene: NA
CDR3aa: CASSVGRLNTEAFF
CDR3nt: TGTGCCAGCAGCGTCGGGAGACTGAACACTGAAGCTTTCTTT

v_gene: TRBV6-5
abundance: NA
j_gene: TRBJ1-4
d_gene: TRBD1
CDR3aa: CASERGLFEKLFF
CDR3nt: TGTGCCAGCGAGAGGGGGCTGTTTGAAAAACTGTTTTTT

v_gene: TRBV7-3
abundance: few
j_gene: TRBJ2-7
d_gene: TRBD2
CDR3aa: CASSVTSGGYEQYF
CDR3nt: TGTGCCAGCAGCGTTACTAGCGGGGGTTACGAGCAGTACTTC

v_gene: TRBV28
abundance: NA
j_gene: TRBJ1-3
d_gene: NA
CDR3aa: CASTLAGRKNTIYF
CDR3nt: TGTGCCAGCACCCTGGCGGGGCGAAAAAACACCATATATTTT

v_gene: TRBV30
abundance: NA
j_gene: TRBJ1-1
d_gene: NA
CDR3aa: CAWSSGHTEAFF
CDR3nt: TGTGCCTGGAGTTCAGGGCACACTGAAGCTTTCTTT

v_gene: TRBV28
abundance: few
j_gene: TRBJ1-1
d_gene: TRBD1
CDR3aa: CASSLAQFQGGTEAFF
CDR3nt: TGTGCCAGCAGTTTAGCGCAATTTCAGGGGGGCACTGAAGCTTTCTTT

v_gene: TRBV29-1
abundance: NA
j_gene: TRBJ2-1
d_gene: TRBD2
CDR3aa: CSVPKPRLAGGLSSYNEQFF
CDR3nt: TGCAGCGTACCTAAGCCTCGACTAGCGGGGGGGCTGAGCTCCTACAATGAGCAGTTCTTC

v_gene: TRBV29-1
abundance: NA
j_gene: TRBJ1-2
d_gene: TRBD1
CDR3aa: CSVESGGTGGDGYTF
CDR3nt: TGCAGCGTTGAATCAGGAGGGACAGGGGGCGATGGCTACACCTTC

v_gene: TRBV28
abundance: few
j_gene: TRBJ2-7
d_gene: NA
CDR3aa: CASSSPGKVHEQYF
CDR3nt: TGTGCCAGCAGTTCCCCAGGGAAAGTCCACGAGCAGTACTTC

v_gene: TRBV7-2
abundance: few
j_gene: TRBJ2-7
d_gene: TRBD2
CDR3aa: CASSLAPSGGFYEQYF
CDR3nt: TGTGCCAGCAGCTTAGCCCCTAGCGGGGGGTTCTACGAGCAGTACTTC

v_gene: TRBV5-1
abundance: NA
j_gene: TRBJ1-2
d_gene: TRBD1
CDR3aa: CASSLGQGALRYTF
CDR3nt: TGCGCCAGCAGCTTAGGACAGGGGGCTTTGCGCTACACCTTC

v_gene: TRBV30
abundance: few
j_gene: TRBJ1-2
d_gene: TRBD1
CDR3aa: CAWSVRQGAPYGYTF
CDR3nt: TGTGCCTGGAGTGTACGACAGGGGGCTCCCTATGGCTACACCTTC

v_gene: TRBV14
abundance: few
j_gene: TRBJ1-6
d_gene: NA
CDR3aa: CASSQEGAFSSYNSPLHF
CDR3nt: TGTGCCAGCAGCCAAGAAGGGGCGTTTAGCTCCTATAATTCACCCCTCCACTTT